The 14 T cell receptor beta chains in this list originate from one sample, sequenced in a study of PD-1 blockade in classical Hodgkin lymphoma. Using immunoSEQ multiplex PCR, the repertoire was profiled, and TCRdb retains in-frame clones only, with some absent. The repertoire has over 14,000 clones, about four fifths of them found once; the top ten carry almost 25%. Brentuximab vedotin exposure varied, and every patient relapsed after autologous stem cell transplantation. Sequences were derived from peripheral blood mononuclear cells (PBMCs), sampled before the second cycle of nivolumab. The receptors derive from a human donor with classical Hodgkin lymphoma.

The chain combines TRBV18 with TRBJ2-7, with D perhaps TRBD1 (5 bases). CDR3 length equals 16 residues. V lost 1 base and J 2 bases, leaving 15 bases between the germline ends. CDR1 and CDR2 from the germline V gene are KGHSH and LQKENI. The CDR3 spells CASSPRGLDFTYEQYF. CDR3 DNA: TGTGCCAGCTCACCACGGGGCCTCGACTTTACCTACGAGCAGTACTTC.

In its sample, this clone was seen once. The chain joins TRBV27 to TRBJ1-3; possibly TRBD1 for D (6 bases). Germline loops: CDR1 MNHEY, CDR2 SMNVEV (reference sequence). V lost 4 bases, J lost 0 bases, and 10 bases lay in between. The CDR3 sequence is 15 residues long. CDR3 nucleotides: TGTGCCAGCAGTTCGACAGGTATCTCTGGAAACACCATATATTTT. Residues: CASSSTGISGNTIYF.

This rearrangement joins TRBV5-1 to TRBJ2-3, with TRBD1 matching 9 bases. The V gene's germline CDR1 is SGHRS and CDR2 YFSETQ. The trim removed 5 bases at V and 3 bases at J, leaving 22 bases unmatched. This CDR3 has 20 amino acids. Here the CDR3 reads CASRLFGGSYRGQRTDTQYF. DNA for the CDR3: TGCGCCAGCAGACTGTTCGGAGGATCTTACAGGGGGCAACGGACAGATACGCAGTATTTT.

The chain carries TRBV7-9 and TRBJ1-4; a possible D gene is TRBD1 (6 bases). The V and J ends lost 1 base and 5 bases respectively, with 20 bases between them. The CDR3 contains 18 residues. Looked up from germline, CDR1 is SEHNR and CDR2 is FQNEAQ (reference sequence). Written as DNA, the CDR3 is TGTGCCAGCAGCTTAGGGCATCACGCAGGGGCCCCCAATGAAAAACTGTTTTTT. This translates into CASSLGHHAGAPNEKLFF.

V is TRBV7-8 and J is TRBJ1-3; D not certain. Trimming left V 5 bases short and J 0 bases short, with 17 bases between. CDR3 length equals 17 residues. Germline V gene data show CDR1 as SGHVS and CDR2 as FQNEAQ. The CDR3 here is CASSLRRRASSGNTIYF. CDR3 bases: TGTGCCAGCAGCCTTAGGCGTCGGGCGAGCTCTGGAAACACCATATATTTT.

The V call is TRBV5-5, the J call TRBJ1-4; D is possibly TRBD1 (6 bases). V was shortened by 2 bases and J by 7 bases, with 12 bases between the two germline ends. In germline, CDR1 is SGHKS, CDR2 YYEKEE (reference sequence). The CDR3 sequence is 14 residues long. CDR3 in DNA: TGTGCCAGCAGCTTCGGAGGGGGAGGTGAAAAACTGTTTTTT. Amino acids: CASSFGGGGEKLFF.

This sequence joins TRBV19 and TRBJ1-2, with D possibly matching TRBD1 (5 bases). V was trimmed by 8 bases and J by 4 bases, leaving 14 bases between them. CDR1 and CDR2 from the germline V gene are LNHDA and SQIVND (reference sequence). The CDR3 contains 13 residues. CDR3: CASAHQGGYGYTF. The CDR3 nucleotides read TGTGCCAGTGCCCATCAGGGTGGCTATGGCTACACCTTC.

V gene TRBV27 combines with J gene TRBJ1-1, with D possibly matching TRBD1 (5 bases). V was cut by 2 bases and J by 1 base, with 11 bases left in between. CDR3 length equals 15 residues. Germline V CDR1 and CDR2: MNHEY, SMNVEV (reference sequence). The CDR3 bases are TGTGCCAGCAGTTTAGTAGTCAGGGCGAACACTGAAGCTTTCTTT. It codes for CASSLVVRANTEAFF.

The V gene is TRBV5-1, the J gene TRBJ2-7, with TRBD2 matching 8 bases. There are 14 residues in the CDR3. Unmatched junction bases numbered 5, after V lost 0 bases and J lost 6 bases. Looked up from germline, CDR1 is SGHRS and CDR2 is YFSETQ. The CDR3 DNA reads TGCGCCAGCAGCTTGGCCCCGGGGGGGGGCGAGCAGTACTTC. Its translation is CASSLAPGGGEQYF.

The chain is built from TRBV27 and TRBJ2-1; 16 bases align to TRBD2. This CDR3 is built from 17 residues. J was trimmed by 7 bases and V by 5 bases; bases with no gene match: 8. The V gene's germline CDR1 is MNHEY and CDR2 SMNVEV (reference sequence). CDR3: CASSPGTSGGAVNEQFF. CDR3 sequence (DNA): TGTGCCAGCAGTCCTGGGACTAGCGGGGGGGCCGTTAATGAGCAGTTCTTC.

This chain links TRBV2 with TRBJ2-1; 7 positions agree with TRBD1. This CDR3 region has 16 residues. Germline assignment: CDR1 SNHLY and CDR2 FYNNEI. J gave up 4 bases and V 5 bases, and 11 bases lay outside the gene matches. The CDR3 region is CASSPWEWDRYNEQFF. CDR3 bases: TGTGCCAGCAGTCCCTGGGAGTGGGACAGATACAATGAGCAGTTCTTC. Variable domain in full (rest from reference TRBV2 and TRBJ2-1): EPEVTQTPSHQVTQMGQEVILRCVPISNHLYFYWYRQILGQKVEFLVSFYNNEISEKSEIFDDQFSVERPDGSNFTLKIRSTKLEDSAMYFCASSPWEWDRYNEQFFGPGTRLTVL.

This clone was seen only once. The V and J genes are TRBV5-1 and TRBJ2-3, with D hard to call. The V end lost 0 bases, the J end lost 0 bases, and 5 bases lay between the germline ends. Looked up from germline, CDR1 is SGHRS and CDR2 is YFSETQ. The CDR3 is 14 amino acids. This chain's CDR3 is CASSLGSSTDTQYF. For the CDR3, the DNA is TGCGCCAGCAGCTTGGGGTCAAGCACAGATACGCAGTATTTT. Full variable domain (missing parts from reference TRBV5-1 and TRBJ2-3): KAGVTQTPRYLIKTRGQQVTLSCSPISGHRSVSWYQQTPGQGLQFLFEYFSETQRNKGNFPGRFSGRQFSNSRSEMNVSTLELGDSALYLCASSLGSSTDTQYFGPGTRLTVL.

The chain joins TRBV4-1 to TRBJ2-4; D is possibly TRBD1 (6 bases). This CDR3 region has 17 residues. Trimming stripped 3 bases from V and 6 bases from J, with 21 bases between. The germline CDR1 and CDR2 sequences are MGHRA and YSYEKL. Here the CDR3 DNA reads TGCGCCAGCAGCCAGACCTCCTCCGGGACAATCGGAAACATTCAGTACTTC. As protein: CASSQTSSGTIGNIQYF.

This chain joins TRBV5-8 and TRBJ1-6; D possibly corresponds to TRBD1 (6 bases). The CDR3 has 13 amino acids. Trimming shortened V by 3 bases and J by 7 bases, and 8 bases separated the two germline ends. Per the germline V gene, CDR1 is SGHTS and CDR2 is YDEGEE. The CDR3 loop is CASSYRANSPLHF. CDR3 DNA sequence: TGTGCCAGCAGCTACAGGGCGAATTCACCCCTCCACTTT.